The 20 T cell receptor beta chains in this list originate from one sample, sequenced in a study of blood T cell repertoires in COVID-19. Clones were sequenced by immunoSEQ multiplex PCR, and TCRdb holds only the in-frame ones, with some missing. In the table there are 240,000 or so clones, about 80% of which are singletons. Sequenced: peripheral blood. The receptors were gathered from an elderly woman with acute or convalescent COVID-19.

This clone occurred once. The V call is TRBV7-2, the J call TRBJ2-7; unclear D gene. The CDR3 covers 13 residues. Germline V gene data show CDR1 as SGHTA and CDR2 as FQGNSA. Trimming stripped 5 bases from V and 0 bases from J, with 8 bases between. The CDR3 protein is CASSRVSSYEQYF. CDR3 nucleotide sequence: TGTGCCAGCAGCCGAGTCTCCTCCTACGAGCAGTACTTC.

The rearrangement joins TRBV30 to TRBJ2-7; TRBD2 might be the D (6 bases). V lost 0 bases to trimming and J lost 4 bases, with 13 bases between them. The CDR3 consists of 14 residues. CDR1 and CDR2 from the germline V gene are GTSNPN and SVGIG (reference sequence). Here the CDR3 reads CAWSVGGAEYEQYF. CDR3 coding DNA: TGTGCCTGGAGTGTCGGCGGGGCAGAGTACGAGCAGTACTTC.

The chain links TRBV19 to TRBJ1-6; 7 bases align to TRBD1. V trimming: 7 bases; J trimming: 10 bases; junction bases outside the gene matches: 19. The CDR3 has 17 residues. Germline CDR1 LNHDA, CDR2 SQIVND (reference sequence). The DNA for the CDR3 is TGTGCCAGTAATGGGAACGACAGGGTCTCTATCGGCTCACCCCTCCACTTT. Encoded protein: CASNGNDRVSIGSPLHF.

The V and J genes are TRBV27 and TRBJ1-1; no firm D call. V shed 5 bases and J shed 3 bases, with 10 bases lying between them. Per germline, CDR1 MNHEY and CDR2 SMNVEV (reference sequence). The CDR3 is made up of 13 amino acids. The CDR3 region is CASSPQVHTEAFF. As DNA, the CDR3 is TGTGCCAGCAGTCCGCAGGTACACACTGAAGCTTTCTTT.

The V and J genes are TRBV7-2 and TRBJ1-6; D gene unclear. V lost 0 bases and J 5 bases, leaving 11 bases between the germline ends. The CDR3 contains 16 residues. Germline loops: CDR1 SGHTA, CDR2 FQGNSA. CDR3 amino acids: CASSLAPYQNNSPLHF. The CDR3 DNA reads as TGTGCCAGCAGCTTAGCGCCATATCAGAATAATTCACCCCTCCACTTT. Full variable domain (rest looked up from reference TRBV7-2 and TRBJ1-6): GAGVSQSPSNKVTEKGKDVELRCDPISGHTALYWYRQSLGQGLEFLIYFQGNSAPDKSGLPSDRFSAERTGGSVSTLTIQRTQQEDSAVYLCASSLAPYQNNSPLHFGNGTRLTVT.

There are a few counts of this clone. The chain has TRBV2 and TRBJ1-4; D is unresolved. CDR1 is SNHLY and CDR2 is FYNNEI in the germline V gene. Trimming removed 7 bases at V and 0 bases at J, with 12 bases between. The CDR3 runs 15 residues. CDR3 protein: CASNRRFPTNEKLFF. DNA for the CDR3: TGTGCCAGCAACCGCAGGTTCCCAACTAATGAAAAACTGTTTTTT.

In this sample, this clone turned up once. This sequence joins TRBV18 and TRBJ1-1; TRBD1 aligns across 7 bases. With 4 bases clipped from V and 1 base from J, the junction kept 3 bases outside the gene matches. Germline V lookup: CDR1 KGHSH, CDR2 LQKENI. CDR3 length equals 14 residues. CDR3 in DNA: TGTGCCAGCTCACAGGGACAGACGAACACTGAAGCTTTCTTT. Encoded protein: CASSQGQTNTEAFF.

CDR3 coding DNA: TGTGCCAGCAGCTTAGGGCTAGCGCAAGAGACCCAGTACTTC. This translates into CASSLGLAQETQYF. The chain uses TRBV11-2 and TRBJ2-5, with D possibly matching TRBD2 (6 bases). The CDR3 length is 14 residues. Germline V lookup: CDR1 SGHAT, CDR2 FQNNGV. Trimming stripped 1 base from V and 2 bases from J, with 8 bases between. Full variable domain (rest looked up from reference TRBV11-2 and TRBJ2-5): EAGVAQSPRYKIIEKRQSVAFWCNPISGHATLYWYQQILGQGPKLLIQFQNNGVVDDSQLPKDRFSAERLKGVDSTLKIQPAKLEDSAVYLCASSLGLAQETQYFGPGTRLLVL.

J is TRBJ1-1 and V is TRBV10-3; 9 bases agree with TRBD1. Trimming took 6 bases from V and 1 from J; bases not matched to a gene: 6. The CDR3 consists of 15 residues. The germline gives CDR1 ENHRY, CDR2 SYGVKD. Here the CDR3 DNA reads TGTGCCATCAGGCCGGGGACAGGGCAGAACACTGAAGCTTTCTTT. Protein sequence: CAIRPGTGQNTEAFF.

The rearrangement links TRBV4-1 to TRBJ2-7; TRBD1 agrees at 9 bases. V was pared by 2 bases and J by 0 bases, with 5 bases of the junction left unmatched. The CDR3 is 16 amino acids. Per germline, CDR1 MGHRA and CDR2 YSYEKL. Written as DNA, the CDR3 is TGCGCCAGCAGCCAAAACCCGACAGGGGGCTCCTACGAGCAGTACTTC. It translates to CASSQNPTGGSYEQYF.

The V gene is TRBV3-1 (or the pseudogene TRBV3-2), the J gene TRBJ2-1, with TRBD2 matching over 7 bases. J was trimmed by 6 bases and V by 1 base; bases with no gene match: 3. The CDR3 spans 14 residues. Germline loops: CDR1 LGHDT, CDR2 YNNKEL (reference sequence). CDR3 nucleotides: TGTGCCAGCAGCCAAGGACTAGCAATCAATGAGCAGTTCTTC. Its protein is CASSQGLAINEQFF.

The V and J genes are TRBV5-4 and TRBJ1-1; no clear D. V lost 0 bases and J 2 bases, leaving 8 bases between the germline ends. Germline lookup yields CDR1 SGHNT and CDR2 YYREEE (reference sequence). The CDR3 covers 14 residues. The CDR3 loop reads CASSLAGDNTEAFF. The DNA of the CDR3 is TGTGCCAGCAGCTTGGCCGGGGATAACACTGAAGCTTTCTTT.

V gene TRBV5-1 combines with J gene TRBJ2-2, with TRBD2 identical over 12 bases. Germline CDR1 is SGHRS and CDR2 is YFSETQ. Trimming at V came to 5 bases and at J to 4 bases, leaving 0 bases not matched to a gene. The CDR3 loop spans 14 amino acids. The CDR3 reads CASRLAGGTGELFF. In nucleotides, the CDR3 is TGCGCCAGCAGACTAGCGGGGGGCACCGGGGAGCTGTTTTTT.

V usage is TRBV5-1 and J usage is TRBJ2-3; D possibly corresponds to TRBD1 (6 bases). V lost 0 bases and J lost 7, with 18 bases in between. This CDR3 is built from 16 residues. Germline V gene lookup returns CDR1 SGHRS and CDR2 YFSETQ. The CDR3 reads CASSLETVGGRNTQYF. In DNA, the CDR3 is TGCGCCAGCAGCTTGGAGACAGTAGGGGGAAGGAATACGCAGTATTTT. The complete variable domain, with remaining parts taken from reference TRBV5-1 and TRBJ2-3, reads KAGVTQTPRYLIKTRGQQVTLSCSPISGHRSVSWYQQTPGQGLQFLFEYFSETQRNKGNFPGRFSGRQFSNSRSEMNVSTLELGDSALYLCASSLETVGGRNTQYFGPGTRLTVL.

The rearrangement joins TRBV20-1 to TRBJ1-2; 7 nucleotides agree with TRBD1. CDR1 is DFQATT, CDR2 SNEGSKA, per germline (reference sequence). CDR3 length equals 11 residues. CDR3 in amino acids: CASGQHYGYTF. The CDR3 region has the DNA TGCGCCTCGGGACAGCACTATGGCTACACCTTC.

The CDR3 sequence is CASSLATGGRQPQHF. The CDR3 nucleotides read TGTGCCAGCAGCTTAGCGACAGGGGGCAGGCAGCCCCAGCATTTT. The chain employs TRBV7-2 and TRBJ1-5; 10 bases align to TRBD1. V shed 0 bases and J 7 bases; nucleotides not matched to a gene: 3. CDR3 size: 15 residues. Germline lookup yields CDR1 SGHTA and CDR2 FQGNSA.

The J gene is TRBJ2-5, the V gene TRBV25-1, with D possibly being TRBD2 (5 bases). The CDR3 has 15 amino acids. Trimming removed 0 bases from V and 0 bases from J, with 8 bases in between. Germline-derived CDR1 and CDR2 are MGHDK and SYGVNS. The CDR3 coding sequence is TGTGCCAGCAGTGAATATCTGACTAACCAAGAGACCCAGTACTTC. Its protein product is CASSEYLTNQETQYF.

This sequence joins TRBV19 and TRBJ1-1; a possible D gene is TRBD1 (5 bases). The CDR3 consists of 15 residues. Trimming removed 4 bases at V and 5 bases at J, with 17 bases between. Germline lookup yields CDR1 LNHDA and CDR2 SQIVND (reference sequence). This CDR3 reads CASSTTGLGGTEAFF. Here the CDR3 DNA reads TGTGCCAGTAGTACTACAGGCTTAGGAGGGACTGAAGCTTTCTTT.

The chain recombines TRBV18 with TRBJ1-3; D ambiguous. The CDR3 is 16 residues long. Trimming removed 0 bases from V and 5 bases from J, with 14 bases in between. CDR1 is KGHSH, CDR2 LQKENI, per germline. DNA for the CDR3: TGTGCCAGCTCACCACCAGGGAACTTCGGGAGAAACACCATATATTTT. Protein: CASSPPGNFGRNTIYF.

The chain recombines TRBV27 with TRBJ1-1; D gene ambiguous. Trimming stripped 6 bases from V and 1 base from J, with 15 bases between. Germline lookup yields CDR1 MNHEY and CDR2 SMNVEV (reference sequence). The CDR3 is 15 amino acids. CDR3 DNA sequence: TGTGCCAGCAGGTACCGTCCGGGAACGAACACTGAAGCTTTCTTT. Residues: CASRYRPGTNTEAFF.